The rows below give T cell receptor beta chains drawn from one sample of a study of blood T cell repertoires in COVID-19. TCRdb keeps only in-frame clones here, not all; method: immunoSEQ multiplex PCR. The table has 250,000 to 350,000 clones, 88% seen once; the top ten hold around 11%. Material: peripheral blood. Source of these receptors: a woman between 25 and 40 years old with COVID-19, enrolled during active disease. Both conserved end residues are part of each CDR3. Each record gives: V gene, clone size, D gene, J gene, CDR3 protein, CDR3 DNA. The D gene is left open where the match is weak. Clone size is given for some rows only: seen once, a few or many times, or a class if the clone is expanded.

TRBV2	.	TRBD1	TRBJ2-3	CASSEGAMGQTTDTQYF	TGTGCCAGCAGTGAAGGGGCGATGGGACAGACCACAGATACGCAGTATTTT
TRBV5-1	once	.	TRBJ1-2	CASSWGRGTDGYTF	TGCGCCAGCAGCTGGGGACGGGGGACGGATGGCTACACCTTC
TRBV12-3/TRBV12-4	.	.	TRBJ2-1	CASSPQVNEQFF	TGTGCCAGCAGTCCACAGGTTAATGAGCAGTTCTTC
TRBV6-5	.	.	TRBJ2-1	CASSEGYNEQFF	TGTGCCAGCAGCGAGGGATACAATGAGCAGTTCTTC
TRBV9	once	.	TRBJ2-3	CASSAPGSTDTQYF	TGTGCCAGCAGCGCCCCGGGGAGCACAGATACGCAGTATTTT
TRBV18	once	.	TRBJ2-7	CASSPPVAYEQYF	TGTGCCAGCTCACCCCCCGTTGCGTACGAGCAGTACTTC
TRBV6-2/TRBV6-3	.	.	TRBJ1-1	CASSPDGGNTEAFF	TGTGCCAGCAGTCCCGACGGGGGAAACACTGAAGCTTTCTTT
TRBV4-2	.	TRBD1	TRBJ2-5	CASSQGSHTGTGWETQYF	TGTGCCAGCAGCCAAGGCTCGCACACCGGGACAGGGTGGGAGACCCAGTACTTC
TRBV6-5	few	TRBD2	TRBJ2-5	CASSYSLAGRETQYF	TGTGCCAGCAGTTACTCGCTAGCGGGAAGGGAGACCCAGTACTTC
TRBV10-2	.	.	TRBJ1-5	CASSEWAGNSNQPQHF	TGCGCCAGCAGTGAGTGGGCAGGTAATAGCAATCAGCCCCAGCATTTT
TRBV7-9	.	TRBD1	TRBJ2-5	CASSRRYETGRGETQYF	TGTGCCAGCAGCCGGAGGTACGAGACAGGGCGCGGGGAGACCCAGTACTTC
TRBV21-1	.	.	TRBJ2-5	CASSGPGGEETQYF	TGTGCCAGCAGCGGTCCAGGGGGCGAGGAGACCCAGTACTTC
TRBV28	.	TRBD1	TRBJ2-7	CASSLPGQYEQYF	TGTGCCAGCAGTTTACCGGGACAGTACGAGCAGTACTTC
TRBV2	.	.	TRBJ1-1	CASSPPGLRPGAFF	TGTGCCAGCAGCCCTCCGGGACTGCGACCCGGAGCTTTCTTT
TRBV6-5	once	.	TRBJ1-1	CASSSDSNTEAFF	TGTGCCAGCAGTTCTGACAGTAACACTGAAGCTTTCTTT
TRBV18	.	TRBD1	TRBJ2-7	CASSPLGGQGVYEQYF	TGTGCCAGCTCACCACTGGGAGGACAGGGGGTCTACGAGCAGTACTTC
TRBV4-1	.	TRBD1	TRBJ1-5	CASSQEQGKSRNQPQHF	TGCGCCAGCAGCCAAGAACAGGGGAAGAGTCGCAATCAGCCCCAGCATTTT
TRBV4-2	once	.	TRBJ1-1	CASSQETGAANTEAFF	TGTGCCAGCAGCCAAGAGACAGGCGCGGCGAACACTGAAGCTTTCTTT
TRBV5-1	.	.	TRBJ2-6	CASSFQVGGANVLTF	TGCGCCAGCAGCTTCCAGGTTGGCGGGGCCAACGTCCTGACTTTC
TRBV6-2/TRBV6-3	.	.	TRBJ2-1	CASSVTGSSYNEQFF	TGTGCCAGCAGTGTAACAGGGAGCTCCTACAATGAGCAGTTCTTC
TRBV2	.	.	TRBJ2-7	CASSGGLKQYF	TGTGCCAGCAGTGGAGGACTAAAGCAGTACTTC
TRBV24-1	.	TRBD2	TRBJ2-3	CATSNPGLAGSTDTQYF	TGTGCCACCAGCAACCCAGGACTAGCGGGAAGCACAGATACGCAGTATTTT
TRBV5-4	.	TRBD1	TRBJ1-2	CASSRDREDGYTF	TGTGCCAGCAGCCGTGACAGGGAGGATGGCTACACCTTC
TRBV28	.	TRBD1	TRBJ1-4	CASSTPGTGDEKLFF	TGTGCCAGCAGCACCCCCGGGACAGGGGACGAAAAACTGTTTTTT
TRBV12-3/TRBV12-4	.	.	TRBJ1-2	CASSPGVPGYTF	TGTGCCAGCAGCCCCGGGGTTCCGGGCTACACCTTC
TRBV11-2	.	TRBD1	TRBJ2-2	CASDMDRGNGNGELFF	TGTGCCAGTGACATGGACAGGGGAAATGGGAACGGGGAGCTGTTTTTT
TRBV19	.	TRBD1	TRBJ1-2	CASSGTAFYGYTF	TGTGCCAGCTCCGGGACAGCATTTTATGGCTACACCTTC
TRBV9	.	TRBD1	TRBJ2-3	CASSVGQGRDTQYF	TGTGCCAGCAGCGTCGGACAGGGAAGAGATACGCAGTATTTT
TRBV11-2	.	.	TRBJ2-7	CASSLYEQYF	TGTGCCAGCAGCCTATACGAGCAGTACTTC
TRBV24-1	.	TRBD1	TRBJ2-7	CATSDSTGWGKSDEQYF	TGTGCCACCAGTGATTCGACAGGGTGGGGGAAAAGCGACGAGCAGTACTTC
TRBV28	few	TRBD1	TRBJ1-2	CASSFRDRAIGGYTF	TGTGCCAGCAGTTTCCGTGACAGGGCCATCGGGGGCTACACCTTC
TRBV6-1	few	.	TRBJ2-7	CASSEVLENYEQYF	TGTGCCAGCAGTGAAGTCCTAGAGAACTACGAGCAGTACTTC
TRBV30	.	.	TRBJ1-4	CAWSGTGEKLFF	TGTGCCTGGAGTGGAACGGGGGAAAAACTGTTTTTT
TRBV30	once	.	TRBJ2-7	CAWRPGHLTYEQYF	TGTGCCTGGAGACCGGGACACCTGACCTACGAGCAGTACTTC
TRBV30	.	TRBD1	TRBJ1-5	CAWSAGTDSNQPQHF	TGTGCCTGGAGTGCAGGGACAGATAGCAATCAGCCCCAGCATTTT
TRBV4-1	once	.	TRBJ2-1	CASSQDTARTTEQFF	TGCGCCAGCAGCCAAGATACCGCGCGAACGACAGAGCAGTTCTTC
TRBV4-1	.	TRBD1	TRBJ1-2	CASSQPGQQYGYTF	TGCGCCAGCAGCCAGCCGGGACAGCAGTATGGCTACACCTTC
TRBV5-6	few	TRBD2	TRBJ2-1	CASSVTRVAGHFQQFF	TGTGCCAGCAGCGTTACCAGGGTAGCGGGCCATTTCCAGCAGTTCTTC
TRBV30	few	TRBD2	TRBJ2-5	CAWSTGLAGEAGETQYF	TGTGCCTGGAGCACGGGACTAGCGGGAGAAGCAGGAGAGACCCAGTACTTC
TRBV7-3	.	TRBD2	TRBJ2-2	CASSATSGSNTGELFF	TGTGCCAGCAGCGCAACTAGCGGGAGTAACACCGGGGAGCTGTTTTTT
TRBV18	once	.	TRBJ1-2	CASSPNRELGDGYTF	TGTGCCAGCTCACCGAACCGGGAATTGGGCGATGGCTACACCTTC
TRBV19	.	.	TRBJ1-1	CASSIDRETEAFF	TGTGCCAGTAGTATTGACCGGGAGACTGAAGCTTTCTTT
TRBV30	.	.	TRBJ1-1	CAWRIQYTNTEAFF	TGTGCCTGGAGGATACAGTATACGAACACTGAAGCTTTCTTT
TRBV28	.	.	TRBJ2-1	CASSLSEAGSYNEQFF	TGTGCCAGCAGTTTATCTGAAGCGGGCTCCTACAATGAGCAGTTCTTC
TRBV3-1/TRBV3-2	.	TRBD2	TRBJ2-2	CASSQVGGGTGELFF	TGTGCCAGCAGCCAAGTGGGGGGAGGGACCGGGGAGCTGTTTTTT
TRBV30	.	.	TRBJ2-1	CAWNAGLLNEQFF	TGTGCCTGGAACGCAGGGCTCCTCAATGAGCAGTTCTTC
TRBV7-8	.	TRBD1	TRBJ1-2	CASSLAGGQGYTF	TGTGCCAGCAGCTTAGCGGGGGGACAGGGCTACACCTTC
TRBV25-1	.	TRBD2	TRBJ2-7	CASSETGTSGTYEQYF	TGTGCCAGCAGTGAGACCGGGACTAGCGGCACCTACGAGCAGTACTTC
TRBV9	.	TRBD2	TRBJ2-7	CASSVSTSGLGSTEQYF	TGTGCCAGCAGCGTATCAACTAGCGGGTTGGGATCCACCGAGCAGTACTTC
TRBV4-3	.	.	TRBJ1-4	CASSQGRTSEKLFF	TGCGCCAGCAGCCAAGGCAGGACAAGTGAAAAACTGTTTTTT
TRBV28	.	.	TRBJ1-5	CASRQAPDQPQHF	TGTGCCAGCAGACAGGCCCCGGACCAGCCCCAGCATTTT
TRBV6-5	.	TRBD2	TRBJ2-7	CASSLATSGFSYEQYF	TGTGCCAGCAGTTTGGCTACTAGCGGGTTCTCCTACGAGCAGTACTTC
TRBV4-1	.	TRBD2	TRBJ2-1	CASSQPSGRASDEQFF	TGCGCCAGCAGCCAACCGAGCGGGAGGGCCTCCGATGAGCAGTTCTTC
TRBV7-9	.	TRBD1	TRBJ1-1	CASSKTGVNTEAFF	TGTGCCAGCAGCAAGACAGGGGTGAACACTGAAGCTTTCTTT
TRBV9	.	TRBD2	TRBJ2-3	CASSVETSGSYTQYF	TGTGCCAGCAGCGTAGAGACTAGCGGGAGTTATACGCAGTATTTT
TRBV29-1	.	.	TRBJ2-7	CSVELLYEQYF	TGCAGCGTTGAACTCCTCTACGAGCAGTACTTC
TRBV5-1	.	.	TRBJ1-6	CASSSGQNNSPLHF	TGCGCCAGCAGCTCCGGACAGAATAATTCACCCCTCCACTTT